The next 23 T cell receptor beta chains were all read from a single sample in a study of T cell responses to AZD1222 COVID-19 vaccine. Assay used: immunoSEQ multiplex PCR; TCRdb lists only in-frame clones, some missing. The repertoire has 150,000 to 250,000 clones, 80% to 95% of them found once; the top ten carry approximately 1%. The starting material was peripheral blood, obtained 28 days after the second AZD1222 dose. The receptors shown here come from an adult who received the AZD1222 COVID-19 vaccine.

The chain recombines TRBV18 with TRBJ1-1; D is perhaps TRBD1 (5 bases). V was trimmed by 1 base and J by 5 bases, leaving 11 bases between them. The CDR3 contains 14 residues. Germline V lookup: CDR1 KGHSH, CDR2 LQKENI. The CDR3: CASSPQGVETEAFF. CDR3 coding DNA: TGTGCCAGCTCACCACAAGGGGTAGAGACTGAAGCTTTCTTT.

The V gene is TRBV11-3, the J gene TRBJ1-1, with D uncertain. The germline gives CDR1 SGHNT, CDR2 YENEEA. Trimming took 0 bases from V and 6 from J, leaving 8 bases between them. This CDR3 is built from 13 residues. The CDR3 protein is CASSLDLGSEAFF. CDR3 nucleotides: TGTGCCAGCAGCTTAGATTTAGGTTCTGAAGCTTTCTTT.

The chain links TRBV6-2 or TRBV6-3 to TRBJ2-1; D may be TRBD1 or TRBD2 (5 bases each). The CDR3 covers 13 residues. Per the germline V gene, CDR1 is MNHEY and CDR2 is SVGEGT. The V and J ends lost 4 bases and 12 bases respectively, with 16 bases between them. The CDR3 here is CASSWGSQGRQFF. The CDR3 bases are TGTGCCAGCAGTTGGGGGTCTCAGGGTCGGCAGTTCTTC.

Written as DNA, the CDR3 is TGTGCCAGCAGCTTAGGGACATCAACTATCGAGACCCAGTACTTC. It yields the protein CASSLGTSTIETQYF. This chain uses TRBV7-2 with TRBJ2-5, with D perhaps matching TRBD1 (5 bases). CDR1 is SGHTA and CDR2 is FQGNSA in the germline V gene. This CDR3 is built from 15 residues. V shed 1 base and J shed 5 bases, with 14 bases lying between them.

The V gene is TRBV19, the J gene TRBJ1-3; D remains ambiguous. The CDR3 runs to 15 residues. The germline V gene encodes CDR1 LNHDA and CDR2 SQIVND (reference sequence). Trimming took off 3 bases at V and 0 bases at J, with 9 bases between the two ends. CDR3 region: CASSIISDSGNTIYF. In DNA form, the CDR3 reads TGTGCCAGTAGTATTATTTCCGACTCTGGAAACACCATATATTTT. Using reference TRBV19 and TRBJ1-3 for the parts outside the CDR3, the full variable domain is DGGITQSPKYLFRKEGQNVTLSCEQNLNHDAMYWYRQDPGQGLRLIYYSQIVNDFQKGDIAEGYSVSREKKESFPLTVTSAQKNPTAFYLCASSIISDSGNTIYFGEGSWLTVV.

This chain joins TRBV3-1 (or the pseudogene TRBV3-2) and TRBJ1-2; a weak D match, TRBD1 (5 bases). Germline assignment: CDR1 LGHDT and CDR2 YNNKEL (reference sequence). V shed 3 bases and J shed 4 bases, with 15 bases lying between them. This CDR3 comprises 15 residues. In DNA form, the CDR3 reads TGTGCCAGCAGCCAGGGGGGGACGAACTCCTATGGCTACACCTTC. Translating gives CASSQGGTNSYGYTF.

In this sample, this clone turned up once. The chain links TRBV29-1 to TRBJ1-3; TRBD1 matches at 7 bases. Losses at the gene ends were 6 bases for V and 1 base for J; bases not matched to a gene: 6. The CDR3 is 14 amino acids. CDR1 and CDR2 (germline): SQVTM, ANQGSEA. The CDR3 nucleotides read TGCAGCGTAGTAACAGGGGCTTCTGGAAACACCATATATTTT. Translated, it gives CSVVTGASGNTIYF.

This chain connects TRBV11-2 to TRBJ1-2, with TRBD1 identical over 9 bases. This CDR3 has 14 residues. CDR1 SGHAT and CDR2 FQNNGV come from the germline V gene. V lost 2 bases, J lost 5 bases, and 3 bases stayed unmatched. The CDR3 is CASSLTGGRYGYTF. DNA for the CDR3: TGTGCCAGCAGCTTAACAGGGGGCCGGTATGGCTACACCTTC.

Only one count was recorded for this clone. This sequence joins TRBV4-1 and TRBJ1-5, with 7 nucleotides matching TRBD1. CDR3 length: 19 amino acids. The ends lost 4 bases at V and 0 bases at J; junction bases unmatched: 15. Germline assignment: CDR1 MGHRA and CDR2 YSYEKL. The CDR3 bases are TGCGCCAGCAGCCCAGGTCGGGGGCAGGGGGGTTATAGCAATCAGCCCCAGCATTTT. Its protein product is CASSPGRGQGGYSNQPQHF.

The gene calls are TRBV4-2 and TRBJ2-5; 7 bases align to TRBD2. CDR1 and CDR2 (germline): LGHNA, YNFKEQ. The CDR3 length is 16 residues. V dropped 3 bases and J dropped 4; count of bases not matched to a gene: 11. CDR3 DNA sequence: TGTGCCAGCAGCCAGGGGGGAGGGGCCCCGGGAGAGACCCAGTACTTC. Protein: CASSQGGGAPGETQYF.

The J gene is TRBJ1-2, the V gene TRBV7-9, with D possibly being TRBD1 (6 bases). CDR3 length: 17 residues. Germline CDR1 reads SEHNR; CDR2 reads FQNEAQ (reference sequence). V lost 1 base, J lost 0 bases, and 15 bases lay in between. CDR3 sequence: CASSLVEDSLSNYGYTF. The CDR3 DNA reads TGTGCCAGCAGCTTAGTAGAGGACAGCCTTTCTAACTATGGCTACACCTTC. Together with reference TRBV7-9 and TRBJ1-2, the CDR3 gives the full variable domain: DTGVSQNPRHKITKRGQNVTFRCDPISEHNRLYWYRQTLGQGPEFLTYFQNEAQLEKSRLLSDRFSAERPKGSFSTLEIQRTEQGDSAMYLCASSLVEDSLSNYGYTFGSGTRLTVV.

This chain joins TRBV13 and TRBJ1-2, with 8 nucleotides matching TRBD1. Germline V gene sequence: CDR1 PRHDT, CDR2 FYEKMQ (reference sequence). Unmatched junction bases numbered 2, after V lost 6 bases and J lost 2 bases. The CDR3 spans 13 residues. The CDR3 loop is CASRRQGNYGYTF. The CDR3 region has the DNA TGTGCCAGCAGGCGACAGGGGAACTATGGCTACACCTTC.

This sequence joins TRBV18 and TRBJ2-7; possibly TRBD1 for D (6 bases). CDR1 and CDR2 from the germline V gene are KGHSH and LQKENI. The CDR3 loop spans 14 amino acids. With 3 bases removed from V and 4 bases from J, the gap between germline ends came to 13 bases. The CDR3 here is CASSPEQGPYEQYF. The CDR3 DNA reads as TGTGCCAGCTCACCGGAACAGGGTCCTTACGAGCAGTACTTC.

This CDR3 is CASRATGTVTYNSPLHF. Written as DNA, the CDR3 is TGTGCCAGCAGAGCCACAGGGACGGTCACCTATAATTCACCCCTCCACTTT. The chain recombines TRBV7-9 with TRBJ1-6, with TRBD1 as a possible D gene (6 bases). Germline-derived CDR1 and CDR2 are SEHNR and FQNEAQ (reference sequence). V was pared by 6 bases and J by 2 bases, with 17 bases between. The CDR3 consists of 17 residues.

The chain is built from TRBV5-1 and TRBJ1-5; the D gene is possibly TRBD1 (6 bases). Trimming removed 0 bases from V and 5 bases from J, with 9 bases in between. Looked up from germline, CDR1 is SGHRS and CDR2 is YFSETQ. This CDR3 comprises 14 residues. The CDR3 sequence: CASSLAAGDQPQHF. CDR3 coding DNA: TGCGCCAGCAGCTTGGCCGCAGGGGATCAGCCCCAGCATTTT.

The chain is built from TRBV7-8 and TRBJ2-5; 10 nucleotides match TRBD1. Germline lookup yields CDR1 SGHVS and CDR2 FQNEAQ. With V trimmed by 5 bases and J by 5 bases, 14 bases remained unmatched. The CDR3 loop spans 17 amino acids. The CDR3 sequence: CASSPYKPGQGKETQYF. CDR3 sequence (DNA): TGTGCCAGCAGCCCCTATAAGCCGGGACAGGGGAAGGAGACCCAGTACTTC.

This rearrangement joins TRBV7-8 to TRBJ2-7; 9 bases fit TRBD1. V lost 5 bases, J lost 2 bases, and 4 bases stayed unmatched. Germline V gives CDR1 SGHVS, CDR2 FQNEAQ. The CDR3 has 14 residues. The CDR3 DNA sequence: TGTGCCAGCAGCATCCGGGACAGGGCCTACGAGCAGTACTTC. This codes for CASSIRDRAYEQYF.

This chain joins TRBV28 and TRBJ1-2; 9 nucleotides align to TRBD1. V shed 8 bases and J 5 bases; nucleotides not matched to a gene: 15. The CDR3 loop spans 16 amino acids. The germline V gene has CDR1 MDHEN and CDR2 SYDVKM. This chain's CDR3 is CASALQAGTGRYGYTF. CDR3 in DNA: TGTGCCAGCGCACTTCAAGCCGGGACAGGGCGATATGGCTACACCTTC.

This clone was detected a few times. The chain uses TRBV4-2 and TRBJ1-2; the D is unclear. There are 13 residues in the CDR3. Germline V lookup: CDR1 LGHNA, CDR2 YNFKEQ. The V end was cut by 4 bases, the J end by 8 bases, with 14 bases between. The CDR3 here is CASSPPSVGGYTF. CDR3 DNA sequence: TGTGCCAGCAGCCCCCCGTCCGTGGGGGGCTACACCTTC.

The chain uses TRBV2 and TRBJ1-6; the D gene is possibly TRBD1 (6 bases). Deletions cut 0 bases from V and 9 bases from J, with 15 bases between. Germline assignment: CDR1 SNHLY and CDR2 FYNNEI. CDR3 length: 16 amino acids. The CDR3 sequence: CASSEARQGLGSPLHF. Here the CDR3 DNA reads TGTGCCAGCAGTGAAGCGCGGCAGGGGTTAGGTTCACCCCTCCACTTT.

J is TRBJ2-7 and V is TRBV9; the D is unclear. V was shortened by 10 bases and J by 0 bases, with 14 bases between the two germline ends. The CDR3 consists of 13 residues. From germline, CDR1 is SGDLS and CDR2 YYNGEE. The CDR3 DNA reads TGTGCCGGAAAAGGCTTCCCCTCCTACGAGCAGTACTTC. This gives the protein CAGKGFPSYEQYF.

CDR3 DNA: TGTGCCAGCAGCGGGGTTGGCTCCTACAATGAGCAGTTCTTC. Its translation is CASSGVGSYNEQFF. The chain links TRBV9 to TRBJ2-1; D is ambiguous. V lost 3 bases to trimming and J lost 0 bases, with 7 bases between them. The CDR3 extends over 14 amino acids. CDR1 and CDR2 from the germline V gene are SGDLS and YYNGEE.

Notes on this clone: Sequence at one end of the junction differs from germline and may be a read error. The chain joins TRBV18 to TRBJ2-3, with D uncertain. Germline CDR1 reads KGHSH; CDR2 reads LQKENI. The CDR3 has 17 residues. CDR3 nucleotide sequence: TGTGCCAGCACACCGGCTCAGGCCGGAAGGCCCACAGATACGCAGTATTTT. It codes for CASTPAQAGRPTDTQYF.